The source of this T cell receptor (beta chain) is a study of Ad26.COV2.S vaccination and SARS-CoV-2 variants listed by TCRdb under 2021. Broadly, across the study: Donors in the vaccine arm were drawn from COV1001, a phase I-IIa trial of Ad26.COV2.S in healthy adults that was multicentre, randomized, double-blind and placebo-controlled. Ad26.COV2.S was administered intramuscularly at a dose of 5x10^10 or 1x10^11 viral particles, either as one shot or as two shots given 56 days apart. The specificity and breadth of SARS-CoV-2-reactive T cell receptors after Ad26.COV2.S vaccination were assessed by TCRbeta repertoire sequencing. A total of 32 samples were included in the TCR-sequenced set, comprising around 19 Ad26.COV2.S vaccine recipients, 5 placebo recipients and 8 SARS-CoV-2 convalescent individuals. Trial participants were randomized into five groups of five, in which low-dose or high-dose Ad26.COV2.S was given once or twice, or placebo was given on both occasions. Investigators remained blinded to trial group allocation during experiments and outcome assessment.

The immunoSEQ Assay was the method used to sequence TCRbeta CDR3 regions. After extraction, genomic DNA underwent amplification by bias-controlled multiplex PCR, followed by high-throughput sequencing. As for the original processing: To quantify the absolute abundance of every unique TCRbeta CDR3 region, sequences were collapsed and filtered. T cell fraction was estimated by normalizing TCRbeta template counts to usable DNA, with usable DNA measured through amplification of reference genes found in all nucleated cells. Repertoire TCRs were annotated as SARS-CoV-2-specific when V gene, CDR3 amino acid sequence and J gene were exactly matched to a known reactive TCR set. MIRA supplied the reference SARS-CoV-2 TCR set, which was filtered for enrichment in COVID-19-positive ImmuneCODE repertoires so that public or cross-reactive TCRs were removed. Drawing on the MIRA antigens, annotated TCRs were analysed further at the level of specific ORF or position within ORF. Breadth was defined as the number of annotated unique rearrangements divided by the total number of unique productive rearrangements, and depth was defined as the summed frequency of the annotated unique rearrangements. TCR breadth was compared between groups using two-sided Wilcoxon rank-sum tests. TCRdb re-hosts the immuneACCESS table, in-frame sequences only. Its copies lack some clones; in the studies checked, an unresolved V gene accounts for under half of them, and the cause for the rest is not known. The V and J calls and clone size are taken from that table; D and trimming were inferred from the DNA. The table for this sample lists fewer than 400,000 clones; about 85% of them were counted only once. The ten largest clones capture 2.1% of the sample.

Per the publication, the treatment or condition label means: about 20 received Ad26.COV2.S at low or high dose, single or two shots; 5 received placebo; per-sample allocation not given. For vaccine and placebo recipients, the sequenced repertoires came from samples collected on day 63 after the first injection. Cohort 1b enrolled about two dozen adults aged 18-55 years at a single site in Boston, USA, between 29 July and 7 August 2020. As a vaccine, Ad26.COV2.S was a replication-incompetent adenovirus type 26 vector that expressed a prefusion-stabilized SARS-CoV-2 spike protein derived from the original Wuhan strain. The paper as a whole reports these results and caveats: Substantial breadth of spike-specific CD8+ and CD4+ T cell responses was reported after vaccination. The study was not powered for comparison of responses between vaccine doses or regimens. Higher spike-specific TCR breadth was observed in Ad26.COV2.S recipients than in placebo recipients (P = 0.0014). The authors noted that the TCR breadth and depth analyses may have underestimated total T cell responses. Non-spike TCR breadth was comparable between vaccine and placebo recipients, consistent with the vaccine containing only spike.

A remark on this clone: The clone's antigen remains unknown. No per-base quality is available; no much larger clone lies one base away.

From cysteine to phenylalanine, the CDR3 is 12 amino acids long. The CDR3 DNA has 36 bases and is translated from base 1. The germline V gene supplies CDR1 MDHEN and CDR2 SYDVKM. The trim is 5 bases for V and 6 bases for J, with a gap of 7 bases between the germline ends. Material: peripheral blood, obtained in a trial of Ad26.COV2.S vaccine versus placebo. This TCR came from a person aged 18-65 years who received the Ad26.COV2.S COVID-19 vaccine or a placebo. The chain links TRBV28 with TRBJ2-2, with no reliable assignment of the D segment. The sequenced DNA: TGTGCCAGCAGTATGTCATCCGGGGAGCTGTTTTTT. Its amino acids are CASSMSSGELFF.